The next 11 T cell receptor beta chains were all read from a single sample in a study of blood T cell repertoires in COVID-19. Here immunoSEQ multiplex PCR was the method, and the copy in TCRdb shows in-frame clones only, minus some. The repertoire holds about 130,000 clones, with approximately 80% as singletons. The specimen was peripheral blood. All receptors come from a woman aged 55-69 years with acute or convalescent COVID-19.

The chain couples TRBV11-1 to TRBJ2-5, with a possible D match to TRBD1 (6 bases). The CDR3 has 15 amino acids. Trimming cost V 5 bases and J 2 bases, with 15 bases left between them. Per the germline V gene, CDR1 is SGHAT and CDR2 is FQDESV (reference sequence). CDR3 DNA: TGTGCCAGCAGCCCCAGTGGGGGCCATCAAGAGACCCAGTACTTC. It specifies CASSPSGGHQETQYF.

The chain uses TRBV9 and TRBJ2-1; 7 nucleotides align to TRBD2. V shed 7 bases, J shed 6 bases, and the junction held 22 bases outside the gene matches. The germline CDR1 and CDR2 sequences are SGDLS and YYNGEE. CDR3 length equals 18 residues. CDR3 nucleotides: TGTGCCAGCGATCCCGGGACTAATAGTCTTAGTCTCTCCAATGAGCAGTTCTTC. Its protein product is CASDPGTNSLSLSNEQFF.

This clone appeared a few times. The chain recombines TRBV29-1 with TRBJ1-1; possibly TRBD1 for D (5 bases). Germline CDR1 and CDR2: SQVTM and ANQGSEA. V was trimmed by 7 bases and J by 3 bases, leaving 9 bases between them. The CDR3 is made up of 11 amino acids. The CDR3 reads CSAQGYTEAFF. CDR3 bases: TGCAGCGCGCAGGGCTACACTGAAGCTTTCTTT.

The V call is TRBV19, the J call TRBJ1-1; D may be TRBD1 (6 bases). The CDR3 loop spans 14 amino acids. Trimming removed 7 bases from V and 7 bases from J, with 19 bases in between. Per the germline V gene, CDR1 is LNHDA and CDR2 is SQIVND (reference sequence). CDR3 loop: CASNPQGYMGEAFF. The CDR3 region has the DNA TGTGCCAGTAACCCTCAGGGGTATATGGGTGAAGCTTTCTTT.

This clone has only a few counts. CDR3 protein: CASSLSGGMNTEAFF. The CDR3 coding sequence is TGCGCCAGCAGCTTGTCTGGGGGCATGAACACTGAAGCTTTCTTT. The rearrangement links TRBV5-1 to TRBJ1-1; possibly TRBD1 for D (6 bases). V gave up 1 base and J gave up 0 bases, with 10 bases separating them. Per germline, CDR1 SGHRS and CDR2 YFSETQ. This CDR3 has 15 residues.

V and J are TRBV29-1 and TRBJ1-1; no definite D call. V was pared by 3 bases and J by 10 bases, with 18 bases between. Germline V gives CDR1 SQVTM, CDR2 ANQGSEA. The CDR3 length is 13 residues. The CDR3 DNA follows: TGCAGCGTTGATACAGAAGGGAGCTCGGGAGCTTTCTTT. It is translated as CSVDTEGSSGAFF.

V gene TRBV5-4 combines with J gene TRBJ2-1; 8 nucleotides agree with TRBD2. The CDR3 loop spans 15 amino acids. Germline V lookup: CDR1 SGHNT, CDR2 YYREEE (reference sequence). V was pared by 3 bases and J by 4 bases, with 6 bases of the junction left unmatched. The CDR3 DNA reads TGTGCCAGCAGCTATCTGCGGGGGGAATACAATGAGCAGTTCTTC. Encoded protein: CASSYLRGEYNEQFF.

This clone was detected only once. The chain uses TRBV18 and TRBJ2-2; weak D call: TRBD2 (6 bases). This CDR3 comprises 14 residues. Per germline, CDR1 KGHSH and CDR2 LQKENI. Trimming removed 4 bases from V and 6 bases from J, with 12 bases in between. The CDR3 nucleotides are TGTGCCAGCTCACAGGGGAGGAGCGCCGGGGAGCTGTTTTTT. Protein product: CASSQGRSAGELFF.

The gene calls are TRBV5-1 and TRBJ1-1; 7 bases align to TRBD1. The CDR3 loop spans 15 amino acids. The germline V gene has CDR1 SGHRS and CDR2 YFSETQ. V trimming: 2 bases; J trimming: 4 bases; junction bases outside the gene matches: 8. The CDR3 bases are TGCGCCAGCAGCTTTAACAGGGGAATGGGCACTGAAGCTTTCTTT. Protein product: CASSFNRGMGTEAFF. The full variable domain, in which reference TRBV5-1 and TRBJ1-1 provide the parts outside the CDR3, is KAGVTQTPRYLIKTRGQQVTLSCSPISGHRSVSWYQQTPGQGLQFLFEYFSETQRNKGNFPGRFSGRQFSNSRSEMNVSTLELGDSALYLCASSFNRGMGTEAFFGQGTRLTVV.

V usage is TRBV30 and J usage is TRBJ1-2; no firm D call. Germline loops: CDR1 GTSNPN, CDR2 SVGIG (reference sequence). Trimming removed 5 bases at V and 7 bases at J, with 11 bases between. There are 11 residues in the CDR3. The DNA of the CDR3 is TGTGCCTGGCGGGAGTTAGGTGGCTACACCTTC. This sequence encodes CAWRELGGYTF.

This chain joins TRBV29-1 and TRBJ2-7; TRBD2 might be the D (6 bases). The germline CDR1 and CDR2 sequences are SQVTM and ANQGSEA. The CDR3 has 15 amino acids. Deletions cut 6 bases from V and 0 bases from J, with 18 bases between. As DNA, the CDR3 is TGCAGCGTGGCCGGGACTCCCCTCGGCTCCTACGAGCAGTACTTC. Its protein is CSVAGTPLGSYEQYF.